This record covers a single TCR beta chain. This record belongs to a study of blood T cell repertoires in COVID-19. Looking at the study overall: In each case, the material was cDNA or gDNA derived from T cells, B-cell-depleted T cells, or PBMCs.

This CDR3 has 14 residues. V lost 2 bases and J lost 2, with 9 bases in between. Germline V lookup: CDR1 SGHRS, CDR2 YFSETQ. As processed by the authors: Nucleated cell counts were estimated from reference gene primer amplification. Libraries were prepared by immunoSEQ multiplex PCR; TCRdb keeps only in-frame clonotypes and omits some of them. V, J and clone size are taken as reported in that table, and D and trimming were inferred from the DNA itself. The sample lists about 250,000 clones, 65% to 85% seen once, with more than 5.5% in the top ten. Input material: peripheral blood. This chain links TRBV5-1 with TRBJ2-3; D is possibly TRBD2 (6 bases). The receptor comes from a human donor in a cohort sampled during active COVID-19. This CDR3 is CASSFGLNTDTQYF. The CDR3, as DNA: TGCGCCAGCAGCTTCGGACTAAACACAGATACGCAGTATTTT.